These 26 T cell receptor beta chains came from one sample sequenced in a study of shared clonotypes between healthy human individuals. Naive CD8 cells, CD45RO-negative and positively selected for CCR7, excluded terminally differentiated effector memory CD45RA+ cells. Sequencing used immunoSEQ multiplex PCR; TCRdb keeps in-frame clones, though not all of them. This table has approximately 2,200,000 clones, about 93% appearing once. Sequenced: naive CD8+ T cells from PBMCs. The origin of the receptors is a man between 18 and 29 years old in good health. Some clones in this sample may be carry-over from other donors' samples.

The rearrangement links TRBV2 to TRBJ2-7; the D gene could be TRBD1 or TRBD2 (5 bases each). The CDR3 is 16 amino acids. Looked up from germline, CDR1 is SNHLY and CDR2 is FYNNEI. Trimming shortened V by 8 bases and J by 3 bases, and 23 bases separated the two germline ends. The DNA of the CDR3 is TGTGCCAGCTCAGAACTCCAGGGTATACGGGGCTACGAGCAGTACTTC. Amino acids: CASSELQGIRGYEQYF.

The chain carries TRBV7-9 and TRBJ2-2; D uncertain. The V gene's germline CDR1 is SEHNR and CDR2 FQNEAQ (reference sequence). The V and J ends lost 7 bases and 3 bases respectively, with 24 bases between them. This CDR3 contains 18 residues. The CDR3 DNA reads TGTGCCAGCACATCCCCTTTGAGTCGGGTAACCGACACCGGGGAGCTGTTTTTT. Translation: CASTSPLSRVTDTGELFF.

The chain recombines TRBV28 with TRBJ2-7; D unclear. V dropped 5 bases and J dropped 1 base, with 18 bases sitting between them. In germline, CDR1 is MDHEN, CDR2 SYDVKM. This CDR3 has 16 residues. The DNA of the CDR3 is TGTGCCAGCAGTAGGTCACTCCGGGTTATATCCTACGAGCAGTACTTC. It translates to CASSRSLRVISYEQYF.

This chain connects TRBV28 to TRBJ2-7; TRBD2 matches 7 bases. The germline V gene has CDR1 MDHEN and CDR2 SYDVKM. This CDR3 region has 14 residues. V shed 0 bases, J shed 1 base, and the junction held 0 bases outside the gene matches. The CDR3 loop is CASSLWRESYEQYF. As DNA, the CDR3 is TGTGCCAGCAGTTTATGGCGGGAGTCCTACGAGCAGTACTTC.

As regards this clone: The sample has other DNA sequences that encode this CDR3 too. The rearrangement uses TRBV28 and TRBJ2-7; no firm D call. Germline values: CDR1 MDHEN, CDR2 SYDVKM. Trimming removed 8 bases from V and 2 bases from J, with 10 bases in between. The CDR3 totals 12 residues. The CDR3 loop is CASSLEAYEQYF. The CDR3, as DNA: TGTGCCAGCTCGCTGGAAGCCTACGAGCAGTACTTC.

The CDR3, as DNA: TGTGCCAGCAGCGACCGACGGATTATCAAGTCCTACGAGCAGTACTTC. This sequence encodes CASSDRRIIKSYEQYF. The V gene is TRBV21-1, the J gene TRBJ2-7. TRBV21-1 is marked as a pseudogene. The CDR3 covers 16 residues.

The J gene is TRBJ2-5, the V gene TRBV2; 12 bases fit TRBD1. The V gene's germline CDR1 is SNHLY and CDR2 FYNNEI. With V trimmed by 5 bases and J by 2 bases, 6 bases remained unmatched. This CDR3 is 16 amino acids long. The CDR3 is CASSRPGQGAQETQYF. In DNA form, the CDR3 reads TGTGCCAGCAGTCGCCCGGGACAGGGGGCACAAGAGACCCAGTACTTC.

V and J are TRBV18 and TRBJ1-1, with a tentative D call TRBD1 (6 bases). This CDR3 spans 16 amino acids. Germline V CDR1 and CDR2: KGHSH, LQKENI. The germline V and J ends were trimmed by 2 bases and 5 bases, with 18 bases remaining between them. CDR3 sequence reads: CASSPGQVGARTEAFF. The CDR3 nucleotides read TGTGCCAGCTCACCAGGGCAGGTGGGGGCGAGGACTGAAGCTTTCTTT. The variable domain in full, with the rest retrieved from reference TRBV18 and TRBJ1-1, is NAGVMQNPRHLVRRRGQEARLRCSPMKGHSHVYWYRQLPEEGLKFMVYLQKENIIDESGMPKERFSAEFPKEGPSILRIQQVVRGDSAAYFCASSPGQVGARTEAFFGQGTRLTVV.

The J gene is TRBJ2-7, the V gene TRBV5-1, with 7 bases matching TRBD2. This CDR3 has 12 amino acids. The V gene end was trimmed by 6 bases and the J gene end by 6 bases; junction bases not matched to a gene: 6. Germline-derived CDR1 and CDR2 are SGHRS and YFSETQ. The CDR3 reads CASNAGEGEQYF. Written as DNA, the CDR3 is TGCGCCAGCAACGCGGGAGAGGGCGAGCAGTACTTC.

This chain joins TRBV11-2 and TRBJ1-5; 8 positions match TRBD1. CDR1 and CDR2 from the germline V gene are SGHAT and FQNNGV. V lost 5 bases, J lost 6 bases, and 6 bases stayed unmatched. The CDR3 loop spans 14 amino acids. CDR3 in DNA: TGTGCCAGCAGCCCAGGGGGCGGTGGTCAGCCCCAGCATTTT. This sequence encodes CASSPGGGGQPQHF.

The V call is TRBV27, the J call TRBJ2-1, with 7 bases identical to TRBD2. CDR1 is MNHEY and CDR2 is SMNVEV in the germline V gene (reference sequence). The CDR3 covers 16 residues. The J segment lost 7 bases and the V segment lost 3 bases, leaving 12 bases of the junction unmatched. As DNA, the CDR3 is TGTGCCAGCAGTTTGGGGGGGGTCTTAGGTGTAAATGAGCAGTTCTTC. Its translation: CASSLGGVLGVNEQFF.

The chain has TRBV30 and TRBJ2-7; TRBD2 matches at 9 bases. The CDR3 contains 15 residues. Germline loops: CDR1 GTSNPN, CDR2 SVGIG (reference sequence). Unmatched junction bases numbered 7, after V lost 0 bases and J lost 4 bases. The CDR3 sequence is CAWSVGGRAVYEQYF. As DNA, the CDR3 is TGTGCCTGGAGTGTCGGCGGGAGGGCCGTATACGAGCAGTACTTC.

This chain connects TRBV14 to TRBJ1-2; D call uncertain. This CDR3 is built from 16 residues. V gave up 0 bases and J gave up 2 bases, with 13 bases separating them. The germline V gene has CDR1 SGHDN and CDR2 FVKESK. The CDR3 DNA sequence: TGTGCCAGCAGCCAAGACCTACTGGACGGCAACTATGGCTACACCTTC. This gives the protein CASSQDLLDGNYGYTF.

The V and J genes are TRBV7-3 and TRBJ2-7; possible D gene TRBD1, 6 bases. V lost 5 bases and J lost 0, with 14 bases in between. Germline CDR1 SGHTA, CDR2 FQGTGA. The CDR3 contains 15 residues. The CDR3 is CASSPGDGSSYEQYF. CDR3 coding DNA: TGTGCCAGCAGCCCAGGGGATGGGAGCTCCTACGAGCAGTACTTC. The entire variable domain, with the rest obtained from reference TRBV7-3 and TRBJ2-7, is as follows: GAGVSQTPSNKVTEKGKYVELRCDPISGHTALYWYRQSLGQGPEFLIYFQGTGAADDSGLPNDRFFAVRPEGSVSTLKIQRTERGDSAVYLCASSPGDGSSYEQYFGPGTRLTVT.

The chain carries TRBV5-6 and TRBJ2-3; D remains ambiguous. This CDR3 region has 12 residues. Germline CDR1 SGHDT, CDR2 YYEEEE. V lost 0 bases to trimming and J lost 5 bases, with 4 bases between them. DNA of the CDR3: TGTGCCAGCAGCTTGGCCGAAGATACGCAGTATTTT. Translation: CASSLAEDTQYF.

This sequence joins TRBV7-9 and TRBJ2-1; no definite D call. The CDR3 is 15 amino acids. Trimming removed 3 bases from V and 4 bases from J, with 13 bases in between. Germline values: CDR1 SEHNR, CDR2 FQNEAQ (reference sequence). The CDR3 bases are TGTGCCAGCAGCTTTTCGGAGAAGACTTACAATGAGCAGTTCTTC. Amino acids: CASSFSEKTYNEQFF.

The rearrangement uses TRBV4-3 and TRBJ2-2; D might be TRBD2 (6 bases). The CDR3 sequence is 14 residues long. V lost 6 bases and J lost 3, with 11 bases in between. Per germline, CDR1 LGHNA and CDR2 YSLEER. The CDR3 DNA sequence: TGCGCCAGCAGTAGCGGTACGGACACCGGGGAGCTGTTTTTT. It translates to CASSSGTDTGELFF.

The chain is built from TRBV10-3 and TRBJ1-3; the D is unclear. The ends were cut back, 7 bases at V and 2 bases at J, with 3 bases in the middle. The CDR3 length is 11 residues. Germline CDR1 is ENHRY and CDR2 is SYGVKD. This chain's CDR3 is CAINTGNTIYF. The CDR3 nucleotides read TGTGCCATCAACACTGGAAACACCATATATTTT.

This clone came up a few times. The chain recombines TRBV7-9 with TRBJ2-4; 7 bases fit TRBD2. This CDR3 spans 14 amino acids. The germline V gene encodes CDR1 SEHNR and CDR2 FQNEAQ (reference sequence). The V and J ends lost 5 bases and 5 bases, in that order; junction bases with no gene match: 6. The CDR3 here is CASSAGAGENIQYF. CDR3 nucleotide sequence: TGTGCCAGCAGCGCTGGGGCGGGGGAAAACATTCAGTACTTC.

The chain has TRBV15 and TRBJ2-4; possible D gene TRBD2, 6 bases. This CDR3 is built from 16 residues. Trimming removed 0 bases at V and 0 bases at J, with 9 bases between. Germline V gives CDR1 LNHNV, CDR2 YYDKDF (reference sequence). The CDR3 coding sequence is TGTGCCACCAGCAGAGATCGGGGGATAGCCAAAAACATTCAGTACTTC. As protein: CATSRDRGIAKNIQYF. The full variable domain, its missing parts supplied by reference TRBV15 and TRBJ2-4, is DAMVIQNPRYQVTQFGKPVTLSCSQTLNHNVMYWYQQKSSQAPKLLFHYYDKDFNNEADTPDNFQSRRPNTSFCFLDIRSPGLGDTAMYLCATSRDRGIAKNIQYFGAGTRLSVL.

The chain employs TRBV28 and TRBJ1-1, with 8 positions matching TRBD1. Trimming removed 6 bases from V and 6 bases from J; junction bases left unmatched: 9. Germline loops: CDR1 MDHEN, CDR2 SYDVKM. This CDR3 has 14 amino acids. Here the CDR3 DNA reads TGTGCCAGCAGCCTCAGGGGGCGGGGCTCTGAAGCTTTCTTT. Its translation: CASSLRGRGSEAFF.

The CDR3 DNA reads as TGTGCCAGTAGTATTTCGGGCAGGGGCACCTACGAGCAGTACTTC. Translation gives CASSISGRGTYEQYF. V and J are TRBV19 and TRBJ2-7, with a possible D match to TRBD1 (6 bases). This CDR3 is 15 amino acids long. Germline V CDR1 and CDR2: LNHDA, SQIVND (reference sequence). V gave up 3 bases and J gave up 2 bases, with 14 bases separating them.

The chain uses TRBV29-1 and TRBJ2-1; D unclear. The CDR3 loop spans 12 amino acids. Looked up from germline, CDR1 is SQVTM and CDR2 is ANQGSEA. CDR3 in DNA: TGCAGAGGGCTAGAGTCCTACAATGAGCAGTTCTTC. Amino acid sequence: CRGLESYNEQFF.

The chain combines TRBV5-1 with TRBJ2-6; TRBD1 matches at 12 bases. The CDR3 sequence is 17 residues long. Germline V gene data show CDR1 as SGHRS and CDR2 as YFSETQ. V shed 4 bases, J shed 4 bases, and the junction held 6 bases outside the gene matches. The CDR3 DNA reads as TGCGCCAGCAGCCCCGGGACAGGGGGCGCGGGGGCCAACGTCCTGACTTTC. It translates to CASSPGTGGAGANVLTF.

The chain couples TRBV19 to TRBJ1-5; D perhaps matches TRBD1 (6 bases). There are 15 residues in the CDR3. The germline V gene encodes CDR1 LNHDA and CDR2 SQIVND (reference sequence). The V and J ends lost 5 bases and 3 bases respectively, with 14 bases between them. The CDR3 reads CASSRTGTYNQPQHF. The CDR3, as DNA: TGTGCCAGTAGTCGCACAGGGACGTACAATCAGCCCCAGCATTTT.

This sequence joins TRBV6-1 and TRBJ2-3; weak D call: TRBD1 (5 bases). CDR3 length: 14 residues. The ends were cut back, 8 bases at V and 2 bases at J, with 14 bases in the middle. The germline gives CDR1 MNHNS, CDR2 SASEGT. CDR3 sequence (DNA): TGTGCCAGCCTCTGGGGCCCCTCCACAGATACGCAGTATTTT. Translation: CASLWGPSTDTQYF.